This entry lists 18 T cell receptor beta chains sequenced from one sample in a study of regulatory T cells in long-lasting Graves disease. Regarding time point: newly diagnosed GD, antithyroid drugs for less than 3 months. After RNA was extracted from PBMCs, the TCR library was made from it. Arm-PCR of CDR3 regions and iRepertoire HTBI primers were used to build TCR beta libraries. TCRdb processed the multiplex PCR reads anew with MiXCR; each CDR3 protein has one entry. Of over 300,000 distinct CDR3 sequences detected, 15% to 18% appear once; the ten largest clones hold roughly 20%. Sequencing was performed on peripheral blood mononuclear cells (PBMCs), taken at new diagnosis, from a patient treated with antithyroid drugs. The receptors were gathered from a female donor with Graves disease.

This clonotype was counted at least ten times. The V and J genes are TRBV2 and TRBJ1-1; D remains unclear. The ends were cut back, 1 base at V and 2 bases at J, with 11 bases in the middle. The CDR3 is 15 amino acids. Germline assignment: CDR1 SNHLY and CDR2 FYNNEI. The CDR3: CASSEVGRRNTEAFF. The CDR3 nucleotides are TGTGCCAGCAGTGAAGTAGGGCGGAGAAACACTGAAGCTTTCTTT.

This clonotype was counted only a few times. A clone one base away is much larger, so this may be a read error. The V and J genes are TRBV12-3 or TRBV12-4 and TRBJ2-5, with D possibly matching TRBD2 (6 bases). Trimming stripped 6 bases from V and 5 bases from J, with 19 bases between. This CDR3 contains 15 residues. The CDR3 sequence is CASSGTCGVVETQYF. In DNA, the CDR3 is TGTGCCAGCAGCGGGACTTGCGGGGTTGTGGAGACCCAGTACTTC.

This clonotype was picked up many times. This chain joins TRBV4-1 and TRBJ1-2, with D perhaps matching TRBD1 (5 bases). The CDR3 totals 15 residues. The V gene's germline CDR1 is MGHRA and CDR2 YSYEKL. V was trimmed by 0 bases and J by 4 bases, leaving 12 bases between them. The CDR3 loop is CASSQDLGGVYGYTF. The CDR3 DNA reads TGCGCCAGCAGCCAAGATCTTGGAGGGGTCTATGGCTACACCTTC.

The rearrangement joins TRBV12-3 or TRBV12-4 to TRBJ2-7; D might be TRBD1 (6 bases). V was clipped by 5 bases and J by 7 bases, with 18 bases between them. The CDR3 is 14 amino acids. In nucleotides, the CDR3 is TGTGCCAGCAGTGAAACAGGGTTCTGGTCGGAGCAGTACTTC. Translating it yields CASSETGFWSEQYF.

The chain employs TRBV9 and TRBJ2-2; the D gene is possibly TRBD2 (6 bases). CDR1 and CDR2 from the germline V gene are SGDLS and YYNGEE. This CDR3 region has 12 residues. Trimming stripped 9 bases from V and 1 base from J, with 7 bases between. The CDR3 loop is CATGGNTGELFF. In DNA form, the CDR3 reads TGTGCCACCGGGGGGAACACCGGGGAGCTGTTTTTT.

Remarks on this clonotype: Possible read error: a much larger clone is one base away. The rearrangement uses TRBV28 and TRBJ1-2; D is unclear. Germline CDR1 is MDHEN and CDR2 is SYDVKM. The CDR3 sequence is 12 residues long. The CDR3 DNA is TGTGTCAGCAGTCTCTCCAACTATGGCTACACCTTC. Translation gives CVSSLSNYGYTF.

This clonotype was observed at least ten times. CDR3 residues: CASSPGFGSGANVLTF. The DNA of the CDR3 is TGTGCCAGCAGCCCAGGATTCGGCTCTGGGGCCAACGTCCTGACTTTC. This sequence joins TRBV7-9 and TRBJ2-6; D call uncertain. This CDR3 is 16 amino acids long. V was shortened by 5 bases and J by 0 bases, with 11 bases between the two germline ends. Germline V lookup: CDR1 SEHNR, CDR2 FQNEAQ (reference sequence).

This clonotype has a handful of counts. The chain couples TRBV5-5 to TRBJ2-5, with D tentatively TRBD1 (6 bases). The CDR3 has 14 residues. Per the germline V gene, CDR1 is SGHKS and CDR2 is YYEKEE (reference sequence). Trimming left V 4 bases short and J 2 bases short, with 12 bases between. Here the CDR3 DNA reads TGTGCCAGCAGCCAAAGGACAGCTCAAGAGACCCAGTACTTC. Its translation is CASSQRTAQETQYF. The full variable domain, in which reference TRBV5-5 and TRBJ2-5 provide the parts outside the CDR3, is DAGVTQSPTHLIKTRGQQVTLRCSPISGHKSVSWYQQVLGQGPQFIFQYYEKEERGRGNFPDRFSARQFPNYSSELNVNALLLGDSALYLCASSQRTAQETQYFGPGTRLLVL.

This clonotype has at least ten counts. V usage is TRBV10-1 and J usage is TRBJ2-3; D is tentatively TRBD1 or TRBD2 (6 bases each). CDR3 size: 15 residues. Germline V gene lookup returns CDR1 WNHNN and CDR2 SYGVQD (reference sequence). Trimming took 3 bases from V and 4 from J, leaving 14 bases between them. DNA of the CDR3: TGCGCCAGCAGTGACGCCTTGGGGGGCGCAGATACGCAGTATTTT. Translating it yields CASSDALGGADTQYF.

This clonotype was detected many times. The chain joins TRBV9 to TRBJ2-2, with TRBD2 matching over 9 bases. V shed 1 base, J shed 3 bases, and the junction held 1 base outside the gene matches. Germline assignment: CDR1 SGDLS and CDR2 YYNGEE. CDR3 length: 15 residues. Here the CDR3 reads CASSVLAGDTGELFF. CDR3 sequence (DNA): TGTGCCAGCAGCGTATTAGCGGGAGACACCGGGGAGCTGTTTTTT.

In this sample, this clonotype turned up many times. The chain is built from TRBV7-6 and TRBJ2-2; 11 bases align to TRBD2. Looked up from germline, CDR1 is SGHVS and CDR2 is FNYEAQ. The CDR3 is 20 residues long. Unmatched junction bases numbered 13, after V lost 1 base and J lost 3 bases. The CDR3 is CASSLEWRLAGLGDTGELFF. The DNA of the CDR3 is TGTGCCAGCAGCTTAGAGTGGAGACTAGCGGGACTCGGGGACACCGGGGAGCTGTTTTTT. Full variable domain (remainder filled in from reference TRBV7-6 and TRBJ2-2): GAGVSQSPRYKVTKRGQDVALRCDPISGHVSLYWYRQALGQGPEFLTYFNYEAQQDKSGLPNDRFSAERPEGSISTLTIQRTEQRDSAMYRCASSLEWRLAGLGDTGELFFGEGSRLTVL.

This clonotype has just a few counts. Germline and junction disagree at one end, which may indicate a read error. The V call is TRBV5-6, the J call TRBJ1-2, with no clear D. Germline CDR1 is SGHDT and CDR2 is YYEEEE. This CDR3 is 16 amino acids long. CDR3 sequence reads: CAGSQSSTDPHYGYTF. CDR3 bases: TGTGCCGGCAGCCAGAGTTCGACGGACCCACATTATGGCTACACCTTC.

Many counts were recorded for this clonotype. The chain recombines TRBV11-2 with TRBJ2-3; 9 positions agree with TRBD2. The CDR3 is 15 amino acids. V trimming: 1 base; J trimming: 5 bases; junction bases outside the gene matches: 4. Germline V gene data show CDR1 as SGHAT and CDR2 as FQNNGV. CDR3 in DNA: TGTGCCAGCAGCTTAGGCGGGAGGGCTAAAGATACGCAGTATTTT. Its protein is CASSLGGRAKDTQYF.

This clonotype appeared many times. The chain has TRBV28 and TRBJ2-2, with unresolved D. Trimming pared 2 bases from V and 6 bases from J, leaving 7 bases between. The CDR3 runs 13 residues. Germline CDR1 reads MDHEN; CDR2 reads SYDVKM. CDR3 residues: CASSLGSAGELFF. The CDR3, as DNA: TGTGCCAGCAGTTTAGGGTCGGCCGGGGAGCTGTTTTTT.

This clonotype was seen many times. CDR3 DNA: TGTGCCAGCAGTTACTCCGGGACTAGCGGCACCTACGAGCAGTACTTC. It is translated as CASSYSGTSGTYEQYF. The chain is built from TRBV27 and TRBJ2-7, with 11 bases lining up with TRBD2. V dropped 4 bases and J dropped 2; count of bases not matched to a gene: 7. Per germline, CDR1 MNHEY and CDR2 SMNVEV (reference sequence). The CDR3 has 16 residues.

This clonotype came up many times. The CDR3 DNA reads TGCGCCAGCAGCCAAGATCGAGAACCAGCATGGCAGCCCCAGCATTTT. Protein product: CASSQDREPAWQPQHF. J is TRBJ1-5 and V is TRBV4-3; D is unresolved. CDR1 is LGHNA and CDR2 is YSLEER in the germline V gene. CDR3 length: 16 residues. V lost 0 bases and J 7 bases, leaving 16 bases between the germline ends.

This clonotype came up many times. V is TRBV27 and J is TRBJ1-2; D is unresolved. The CDR3 is 14 amino acids. CDR1 is MNHEY and CDR2 is SMNVEV in the germline V gene (reference sequence). Trimming took 2 bases from V and 2 from J, leaving 9 bases between them. The CDR3 bases are TGTGCCAGCAGTTTAGGGATCGACAACTATGGCTACACCTTC. Translated, it gives CASSLGIDNYGYTF.

Ten or more counts support this clonotype. This chain links TRBV20-1 with TRBJ2-3; 11 nucleotides agree with TRBD2. This CDR3 has 16 residues. CDR1 DFQATT and CDR2 SNEGSKA come from the germline V gene (reference sequence). V trimming: 5 bases; J trimming: 2 bases; junction bases outside the gene matches: 9. The CDR3 coding sequence is TGCAGTGCTCATCTGGGACTAGCGGACCACACAGATACGCAGTATTTT. Translation gives CSAHLGLADHTDTQYF.